One TCR beta chain is described in this entry. Its antigen is as yet unknown. This sample is drawn from a study of shared clonotypes between healthy human individuals. For every subset, genomic DNA was evenly distributed across several immunoSEQ plates. Sequencing was performed with immunoSEQ multiplex PCR; in TCRdb, only in-frame clones are kept and a portion is missing. The sample has about 1.5 million clones; 95% to 99% are singletons. Study-wide results and caveats: In having few donors, the study represented limited genetic and exposure-history diversity. Tissue TCR repertoires likely differ from these blood-only repertoires.

With 8 bases removed from V and 2 bases from J, the gap between germline ends came to 23 bases. The CDR3 is made up of 17 amino acids. Per germline, CDR1 SGHAT and CDR2 FQNNGV. Donors included only healthy HIV-negative adults lacking recent acute infections or vaccinations. The chain has TRBV11-2 and TRBJ2-3; a possible D gene is TRBD2 (7 bases). Source material: naive CD4+ T cells sorted from blood. The subset is: CD45RA+ positively selected. The clonotype was recovered from a man aged 25 to 45 in good health. CDR3 in DNA: TGTGCCAGCGGGAGGGGGGATTGGCGGGGACCCACAGATACGCAGTATTTT. Its translation: CASGRGDWRGPTDTQYF.